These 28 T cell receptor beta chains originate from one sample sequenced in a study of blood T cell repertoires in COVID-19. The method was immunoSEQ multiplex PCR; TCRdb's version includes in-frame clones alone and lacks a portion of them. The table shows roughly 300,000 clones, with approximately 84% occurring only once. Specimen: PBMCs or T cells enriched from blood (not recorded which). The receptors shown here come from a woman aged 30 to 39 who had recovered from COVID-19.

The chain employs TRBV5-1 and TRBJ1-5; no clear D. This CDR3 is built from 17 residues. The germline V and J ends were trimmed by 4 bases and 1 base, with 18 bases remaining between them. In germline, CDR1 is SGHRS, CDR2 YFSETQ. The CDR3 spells CASSPGLQPGSNQPQHF. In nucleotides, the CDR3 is TGCGCCAGCAGCCCAGGACTCCAACCTGGCAGCAATCAGCCCCAGCATTTT.

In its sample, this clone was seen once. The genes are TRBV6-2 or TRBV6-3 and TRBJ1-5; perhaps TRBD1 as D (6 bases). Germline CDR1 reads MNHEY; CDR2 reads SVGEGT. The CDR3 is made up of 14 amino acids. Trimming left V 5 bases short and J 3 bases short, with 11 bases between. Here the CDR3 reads CASSTAGANQPQHF. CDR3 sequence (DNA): TGTGCCAGCAGTACGGCGGGGGCCAATCAGCCCCAGCATTTT.

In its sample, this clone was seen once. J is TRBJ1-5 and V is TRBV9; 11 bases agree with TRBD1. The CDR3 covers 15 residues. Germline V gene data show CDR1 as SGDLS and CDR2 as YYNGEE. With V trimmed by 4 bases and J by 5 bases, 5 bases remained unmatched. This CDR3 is CASSKGQGVHQPQHF. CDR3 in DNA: TGTGCCAGCAGCAAGGGACAGGGGGTGCATCAGCCCCAGCATTTT.

CDR3 coding DNA: TGTGCCAGCTCACTTGACGGGACAGATACGCAGTATTTT. Translating gives CASSLDGTDTQYF. V is TRBV18 and J is TRBJ2-3; D is ambiguous. Germline CDR1 KGHSH, CDR2 LQKENI. V was trimmed by 4 bases and J by 3 bases, leaving 8 bases between them. The length of the CDR3 is 13 residues.

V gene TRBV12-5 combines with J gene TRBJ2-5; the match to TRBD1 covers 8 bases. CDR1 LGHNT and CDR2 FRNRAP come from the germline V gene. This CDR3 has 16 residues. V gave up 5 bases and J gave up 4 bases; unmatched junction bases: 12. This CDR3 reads CASGIGTGGSGETQYF. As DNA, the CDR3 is TGTGCTAGTGGTATAGGAACAGGGGGATCGGGAGAGACCCAGTACTTC.

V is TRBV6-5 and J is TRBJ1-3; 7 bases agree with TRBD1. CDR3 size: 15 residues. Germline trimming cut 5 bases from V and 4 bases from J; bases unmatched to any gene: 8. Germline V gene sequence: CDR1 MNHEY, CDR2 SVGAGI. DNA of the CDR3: TGTGCCAGCAGTCCAATACAGGGGACCGGAAACACCATATATTTT. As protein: CASSPIQGTGNTIYF.

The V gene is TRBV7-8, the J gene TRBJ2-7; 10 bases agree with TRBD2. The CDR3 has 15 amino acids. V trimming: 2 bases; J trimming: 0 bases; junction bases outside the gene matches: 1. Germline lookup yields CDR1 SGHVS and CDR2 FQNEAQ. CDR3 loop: CASSLRLAGSYEQYF. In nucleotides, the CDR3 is TGTGCCAGCAGCTTAAGACTAGCGGGCTCCTACGAGCAGTACTTC.

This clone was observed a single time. This chain's CDR3 is CASSSPGLRNTIYF. DNA of the CDR3: TGTGCCAGCAGCTCGCCGGGACTTAGAAACACCATATATTTT. The rearrangement uses TRBV3-1 (or the pseudogene TRBV3-2) and TRBJ1-3; maybe TRBD1 (5 bases). The CDR3 consists of 14 residues. Trimming stripped 5 bases from V and 5 bases from J, with 13 bases between. From germline, CDR1 is LGHDT and CDR2 YNNKEL (reference sequence).

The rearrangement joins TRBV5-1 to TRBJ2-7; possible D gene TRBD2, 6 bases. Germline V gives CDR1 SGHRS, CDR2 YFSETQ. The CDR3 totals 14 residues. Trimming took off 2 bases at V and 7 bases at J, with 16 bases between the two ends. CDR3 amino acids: CASSFGDSEGEQYF. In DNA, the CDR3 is TGCGCCAGCAGCTTTGGGGACTCCGAGGGGGAGCAGTACTTC.

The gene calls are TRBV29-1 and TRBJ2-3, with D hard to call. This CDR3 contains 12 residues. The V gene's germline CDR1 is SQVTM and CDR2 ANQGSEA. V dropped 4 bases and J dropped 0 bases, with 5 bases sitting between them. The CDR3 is CSVVLSTDTQYF. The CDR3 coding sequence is TGCAGCGTTGTTCTGAGCACAGATACGCAGTATTTT.

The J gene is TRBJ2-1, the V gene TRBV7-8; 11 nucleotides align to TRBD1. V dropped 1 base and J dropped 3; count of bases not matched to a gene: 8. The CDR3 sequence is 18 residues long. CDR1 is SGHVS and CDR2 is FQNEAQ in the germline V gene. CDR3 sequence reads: CASSLGATGTGGYNEQFF. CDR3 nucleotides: TGTGCCAGCAGCTTAGGGGCCACCGGGACAGGGGGCTACAATGAGCAGTTCTTC.

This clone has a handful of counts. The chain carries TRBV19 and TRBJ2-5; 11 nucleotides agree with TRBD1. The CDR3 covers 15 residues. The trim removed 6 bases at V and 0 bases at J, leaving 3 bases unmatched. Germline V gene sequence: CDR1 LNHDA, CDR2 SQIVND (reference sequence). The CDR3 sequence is CASRGQGAYQETQYF. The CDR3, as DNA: TGTGCCAGTAGAGGACAGGGGGCCTACCAAGAGACCCAGTACTTC.

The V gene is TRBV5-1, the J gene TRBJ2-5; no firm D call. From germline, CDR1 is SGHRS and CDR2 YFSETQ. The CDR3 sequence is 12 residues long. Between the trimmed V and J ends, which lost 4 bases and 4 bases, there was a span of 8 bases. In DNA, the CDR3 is TGCGCCAGCAGCGGGCAAAGAGAGACCCAGTACTTC. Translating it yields CASSGQRETQYF.

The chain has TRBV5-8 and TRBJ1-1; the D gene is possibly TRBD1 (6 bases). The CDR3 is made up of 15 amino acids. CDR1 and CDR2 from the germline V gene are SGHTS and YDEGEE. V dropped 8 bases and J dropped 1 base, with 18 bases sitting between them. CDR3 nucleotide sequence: TGTGCCAGAAGGGGGAGACAGGTGACGAACACTGAAGCTTTCTTT. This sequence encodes CARRGRQVTNTEAFF.

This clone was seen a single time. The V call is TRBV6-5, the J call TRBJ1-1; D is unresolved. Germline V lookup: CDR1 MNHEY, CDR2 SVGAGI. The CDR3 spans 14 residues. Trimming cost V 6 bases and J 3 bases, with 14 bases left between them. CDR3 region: CASSPLYSDTEAFF. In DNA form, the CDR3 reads TGTGCCAGCAGCCCCTTATATTCAGACACTGAAGCTTTCTTT.

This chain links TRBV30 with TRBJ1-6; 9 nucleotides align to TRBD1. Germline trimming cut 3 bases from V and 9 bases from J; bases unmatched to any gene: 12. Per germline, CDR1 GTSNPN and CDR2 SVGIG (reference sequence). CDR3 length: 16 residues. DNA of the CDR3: TGTGCCTGGAGGGCCGCCGCGACAGGGGGGGGTTCACCCCTCCACTTT. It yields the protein CAWRAAATGGGSPLHF.

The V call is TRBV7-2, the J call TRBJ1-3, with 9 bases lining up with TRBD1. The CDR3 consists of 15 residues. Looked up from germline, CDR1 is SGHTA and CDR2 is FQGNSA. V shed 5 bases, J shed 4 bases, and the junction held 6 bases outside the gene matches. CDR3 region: CASSARTGAGNTIYF. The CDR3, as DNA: TGTGCCAGCAGCGCTCGGACAGGGGCGGGAAACACCATATATTTT.

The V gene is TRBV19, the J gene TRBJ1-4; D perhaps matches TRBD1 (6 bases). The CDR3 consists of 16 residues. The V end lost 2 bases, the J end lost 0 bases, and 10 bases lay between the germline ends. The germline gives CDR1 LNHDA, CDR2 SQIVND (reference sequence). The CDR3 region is CASSIQGSTTNEKLFF. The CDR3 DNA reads TGTGCCAGTAGTATACAGGGGTCCACAACTAATGAAAAACTGTTTTTT.

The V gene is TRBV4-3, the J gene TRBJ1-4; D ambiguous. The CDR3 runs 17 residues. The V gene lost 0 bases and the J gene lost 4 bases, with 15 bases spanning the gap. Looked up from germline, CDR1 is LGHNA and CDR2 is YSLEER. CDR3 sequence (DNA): TGCGCCAGCAGCCAAGATTACCCCGGGATAAATAATGAAAAACTGTTTTTT. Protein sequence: CASSQDYPGINNEKLFF.

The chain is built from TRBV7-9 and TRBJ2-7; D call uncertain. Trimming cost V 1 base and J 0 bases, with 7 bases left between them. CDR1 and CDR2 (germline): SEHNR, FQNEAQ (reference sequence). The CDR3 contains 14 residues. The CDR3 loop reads CASSLGRNSYEQYF. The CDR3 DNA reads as TGTGCCAGCAGCTTAGGCAGGAACTCCTACGAGCAGTACTTC.

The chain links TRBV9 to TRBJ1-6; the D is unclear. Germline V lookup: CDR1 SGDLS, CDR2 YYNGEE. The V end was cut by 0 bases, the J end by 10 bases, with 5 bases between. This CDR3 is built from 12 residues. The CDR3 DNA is TGTGCCAGCAGCGTAGGAGGGTCACCCCTCCACTTT. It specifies CASSVGGSPLHF.

The CDR3 DNA is TGCGCCAGCAGCCAAGAAGGAGGACGGAGTCTTTTAACCTTGTACAATGAGCAGTTCTTC. Translated, it gives CASSQEGGRSLLTLYNEQFF. The rearrangement joins TRBV4-1 to TRBJ2-1; the D gene is possibly TRBD2 (5 bases). Germline loops: CDR1 MGHRA, CDR2 YSYEKL. Between the trimmed V and J ends, which lost 0 bases and 4 bases, there was a span of 25 bases. The CDR3 is made up of 20 amino acids.

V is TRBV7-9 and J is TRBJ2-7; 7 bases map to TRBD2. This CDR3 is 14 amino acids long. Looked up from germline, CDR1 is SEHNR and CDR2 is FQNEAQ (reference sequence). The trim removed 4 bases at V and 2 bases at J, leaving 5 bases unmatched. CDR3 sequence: CASSSFGGAYEQYF. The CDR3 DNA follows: TGTGCCAGCAGCTCCTTTGGGGGGGCCTACGAGCAGTACTTC.

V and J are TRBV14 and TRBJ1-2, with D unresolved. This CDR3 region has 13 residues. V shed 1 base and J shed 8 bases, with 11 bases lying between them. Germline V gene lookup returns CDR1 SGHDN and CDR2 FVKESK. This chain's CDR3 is CASSQVGDPGYTF. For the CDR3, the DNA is TGTGCCAGCAGCCAAGTTGGAGACCCAGGCTACACCTTC.

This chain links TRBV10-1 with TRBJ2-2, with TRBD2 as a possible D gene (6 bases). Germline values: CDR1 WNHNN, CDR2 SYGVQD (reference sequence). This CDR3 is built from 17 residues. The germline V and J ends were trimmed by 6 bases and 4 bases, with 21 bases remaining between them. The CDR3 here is CASSDPEDYGGTGELFF. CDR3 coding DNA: TGCGCCAGCAGCGATCCTGAGGACTACGGGGGCACCGGGGAGCTGTTTTTT.

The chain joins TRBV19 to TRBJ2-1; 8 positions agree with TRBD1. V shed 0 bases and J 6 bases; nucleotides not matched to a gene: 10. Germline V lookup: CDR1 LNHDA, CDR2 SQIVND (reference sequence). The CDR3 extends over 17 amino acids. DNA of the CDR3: TGTGCCAGTAGTATAGATCTCTGGACAGGGATTCGCAATGAGCAGTTCTTC. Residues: CASSIDLWTGIRNEQFF.

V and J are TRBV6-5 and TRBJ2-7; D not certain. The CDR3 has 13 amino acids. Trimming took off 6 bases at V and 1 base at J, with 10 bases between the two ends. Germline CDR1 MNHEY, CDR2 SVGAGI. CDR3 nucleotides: TGTGCCAGCAGCCTCGGTCCTTCCTACGAGCAGTACTTC. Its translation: CASSLGPSYEQYF.

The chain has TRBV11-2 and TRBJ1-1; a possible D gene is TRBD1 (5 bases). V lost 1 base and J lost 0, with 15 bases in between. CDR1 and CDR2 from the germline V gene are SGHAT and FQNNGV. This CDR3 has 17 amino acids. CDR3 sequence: CASSLGRGGVMNTEAFF. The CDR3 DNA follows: TGTGCCAGCAGCTTAGGGCGGGGAGGGGTGATGAACACTGAAGCTTTCTTT.